One and the same sample provided the 29 T cell receptor beta chains below, sequenced in a study of shared clonotypes between healthy human individuals. Sequencing used immunoSEQ multiplex PCR; TCRdb keeps in-frame clones, though not all of them. This sample yields some 2.1 million clones, of which 95% are seen a single time; more than 0.1% belongs to the top ten. The material sequenced was naive CD4+ T cells sorted from blood. Subset meaning: CD45RA+ positively selected. All receptors come from a man between 18 and 29 years old in good health.

The chain links TRBV25-1 to TRBJ2-7; 9 nucleotides agree with TRBD1. The CDR3 has 14 amino acids. Germline values: CDR1 MGHDK, CDR2 SYGVNS. With V trimmed by 4 bases and J by 6 bases, 7 bases remained unmatched. DNA for the CDR3: TGTGCCAGCAGTGGGACAGGGGTATTCGTCGAGCAGTACTTC. This translates into CASSGTGVFVEQYF.

The chain links TRBV30 to TRBJ2-2, with D tentatively TRBD2 (6 bases). Trimming pared 3 bases from V and 5 bases from J, leaving 22 bases between. The CDR3 is 17 residues long. CDR1 is GTSNPN, CDR2 SVGIG, per germline (reference sequence). The chain's CDR3 is CAWSASWAGRRTGELFF. CDR3 bases: TGTGCCTGGAGCGCCTCATGGGCGGGAAGAAGGACCGGGGAGCTGTTTTTT.

V and J are TRBV4-3 and TRBJ1-2; D gene unclear. Germline CDR1 is LGHNA and CDR2 is YSLEER. There are 16 residues in the CDR3. V dropped 0 bases and J dropped 7 bases, with 18 bases sitting between them. In DNA form, the CDR3 reads TGCGCCAGCAGCCAAGAGGAAGGGAGGGAATGGAGTGGCTACACCTTC. Protein product: CASSQEEGREWSGYTF.

This chain joins TRBV6-6 and TRBJ2-2, with D possibly matching TRBD1 (5 bases). This CDR3 comprises 16 residues. Germline CDR1 MNHNY, CDR2 SVGAGI (reference sequence). The V end lost 0 bases, the J end lost 6 bases, and 14 bases lay between the germline ends. CDR3 DNA: TGTGCCAGCAGTTACTCGATACTGGGGCCAGCCGGGGAGCTGTTTTTT. It is translated as CASSYSILGPAGELFF.

This clone was recorded only once. The chain carries TRBV11-3 and TRBJ1-1, with D tentatively TRBD1 (6 bases). The CDR3 sequence is 13 residues long. The germline V gene encodes CDR1 SGHNT and CDR2 YENEEA. V gave up 5 bases and J gave up 5 bases, with 12 bases separating them. For the CDR3, the DNA is TGTGCCAGCAGCGAACGGAGGGGGACTGAAGCTTTCTTT. Residues: CASSERRGTEAFF. Drawing the rest from reference TRBV11-3 and TRBJ1-1, the complete variable domain is EAGVVQSPRYKIIEKKQPVAFWCNPISGHNTLYWYLQNLGQGPELLIRYENEEAVDDSQLPKDRFSAERLKGVDSTLKIQPAELGDSAVYLCASSERRGTEAFFGQGTRLTVV.

V and J are TRBV6-1 and TRBJ2-1; D ambiguous. The CDR3 totals 12 residues. V lost 6 bases to trimming and J lost 12 bases, with 15 bases between them. In germline, CDR1 is MNHNS, CDR2 SASEGT. The CDR3 coding sequence is TGTGCCAGCAGAAGGAGTGGCAGTCCGCAGTTCTTC. Translated: CASRRSGSPQFF.

This sequence joins TRBV9 and TRBJ2-2; D not resolved. The CDR3 contains 14 residues. Germline lookup yields CDR1 SGDLS and CDR2 YYNGEE. V lost 0 bases and J lost 5, with 8 bases in between. In DNA, the CDR3 is TGTGCCAGCAGCGTAGCTCCTACAACCGGGGAGCTGTTTTTT. Translated, it gives CASSVAPTTGELFF.

About this clone: Other DNA sequences of this sample code for an identical CDR3. The V gene is TRBV27, the J gene TRBJ2-2; D uncertain. The V end was cut by 2 bases, the J end by 2 bases, with 3 bases between. In germline, CDR1 is MNHEY, CDR2 SMNVEV (reference sequence). This CDR3 has 13 residues. The CDR3 sequence: CASSLLNTGELFF. The CDR3 nucleotides are TGTGCCAGCAGTTTACTTAACACCGGGGAGCTGTTTTTT.

The chain uses TRBV5-4 and TRBJ2-7; 11 nucleotides match TRBD2. Germline CDR1 SGHNT, CDR2 YYREEE (reference sequence). V shed 2 bases, J shed 6 bases, and the junction held 4 bases outside the gene matches. The CDR3 has 14 amino acids. CDR3 loop: CASSFPSGRREQYF. The CDR3 bases are TGTGCCAGCAGCTTTCCTAGCGGGAGGCGCGAGCAGTACTTC.

The rearrangement joins TRBV18 to TRBJ2-1; 10 positions agree with TRBD2. V shed 4 bases and J 4 bases; nucleotides not matched to a gene: 4. Germline V lookup: CDR1 KGHSH, CDR2 LQKENI. There are 15 residues in the CDR3. The CDR3 spells CASSLQREGYNEQFF. Here the CDR3 DNA reads TGTGCCAGCTCACTACAGCGGGAGGGATACAATGAGCAGTTCTTC.

The chain links TRBV29-1 to TRBJ1-3, with unresolved D. Trimming took off 4 bases at V and 0 bases at J, with 7 bases between the two ends. The CDR3 totals 13 residues. Germline CDR1 is SQVTM and CDR2 is ANQGSEA. CDR3 bases: TGCAGCGTTGCATTCGACTCTGGAAACACCATATATTTT. This sequence encodes CSVAFDSGNTIYF.

On this clone itself: This same CDR3 is encoded by further DNA sequences in the sample. The chain carries TRBV7-2 and TRBJ1-1, with unresolved D. Germline CDR1 and CDR2: SGHTA and FQGNSA. The germline V and J ends were trimmed by 1 base and 1 base, with 7 bases remaining between them. The CDR3 is 14 amino acids. The CDR3 here is CASSLGGKNTEAFF. In nucleotides, the CDR3 is TGTGCCAGCAGCTTAGGCGGCAAGAACACTGAAGCTTTCTTT.

The chain has TRBV7-2 and TRBJ2-7; 9 bases fit TRBD2. Trimming took 1 base from V and 7 from J; bases not matched to a gene: 14. The CDR3 covers 17 residues. The germline V gene encodes CDR1 SGHTA and CDR2 FQGNSA. The CDR3 DNA reads TGTGCCAGCAGCTTAGAGCTACTAGCGGGTGGGGTCGGGGAGCAGTACTTC. Amino acids: CASSLELLAGGVGEQYF. Full variable domain (missing parts from reference TRBV7-2 and TRBJ2-7): GAGVSQSPSNKVTEKGKDVELRCDPISGHTALYWYRQSLGQGLEFLIYFQGNSAPDKSGLPSDRFSAERTGGSVSTLTIQRTQQEDSAVYLCASSLELLAGGVGEQYFGPGTRLTVT.

As to this clone: Other DNA sequences in the sample encode the same CDR3. The chain employs TRBV5-1 and TRBJ2-5, with D possibly being TRBD1 (6 bases). Germline V gene lookup returns CDR1 SGHRS and CDR2 YFSETQ. The CDR3 is 15 amino acids. V shed 0 bases and J shed 4 bases, with 13 bases lying between them. CDR3 residues: CASSLEAGVRETQYF. The CDR3, as DNA: TGCGCCAGCAGCTTGGAGGCAGGGGTGAGAGAGACCCAGTACTTC.

The chain is built from TRBV19 and TRBJ1-2; D is possibly TRBD1 (5 bases). V lost 2 bases and J 4 bases, leaving 11 bases between the germline ends. CDR1 LNHDA and CDR2 SQIVND come from the germline V gene (reference sequence). CDR3 length equals 14 residues. The CDR3 sequence is CASSIQGEGYGYTF. CDR3 bases: TGTGCCAGTAGTATACAGGGCGAGGGCTATGGCTACACCTTC. Full variable domain (missing parts from reference TRBV19 and TRBJ1-2): DGGITQSPKYLFRKEGQNVTLSCEQNLNHDAMYWYRQDPGQGLRLIYYSQIVNDFQKGDIAEGYSVSREKKESFPLTVTSAQKNPTAFYLCASSIQGEGYGYTFGSGTRLTVV.

The V call is TRBV11-2, the J call TRBJ1-2; 9 bases match TRBD1. The CDR3 is 14 amino acids. Germline-derived CDR1 and CDR2 are SGHAT and FQNNGV. V shed 5 bases, J shed 2 bases, and the junction held 3 bases outside the gene matches. CDR3 DNA: TGTGCCAGCAGCCCGACAGGGGGAAACTATGGCTACACCTTC. Translation: CASSPTGGNYGYTF.

The chain carries TRBV25-1 and TRBJ2-2; D is unclear. Looked up from germline, CDR1 is MGHDK and CDR2 is SYGVNS. This CDR3 comprises 12 residues. Deletions cut 7 bases from V and 2 bases from J, with 5 bases between. The CDR3 spells CASTINTGELFF. CDR3 DNA: TGTGCCAGCACGATTAACACCGGGGAGCTGTTTTTT.

The rearrangement links TRBV5-1 to TRBJ1-2; D is undetermined. The germline V and J ends were trimmed by 4 bases and 0 bases, with 10 bases remaining between them. The CDR3 loop spans 14 amino acids. Per the germline V gene, CDR1 is SGHRS and CDR2 is YFSETQ. Written as DNA, the CDR3 is TGCGCCAGCAGCCCGATACAAGCTAACTATGGCTACACCTTC. Amino acids: CASSPIQANYGYTF.

The chain couples TRBV2 to TRBJ2-2, with TRBD1 matching 9 bases. With 4 bases clipped from V and 6 bases from J, the junction kept 6 bases outside the gene matches. The length of the CDR3 is 15 residues. From germline, CDR1 is SNHLY and CDR2 FYNNEI. The CDR3 spells CASSVEDRGSGELFF. DNA of the CDR3: TGTGCCAGCAGTGTAGAGGACAGGGGCTCCGGGGAGCTGTTTTTT. The full variable domain, completed using reference TRBV2 and TRBJ2-2, is EPEVTQTPSHQVTQMGQEVILRCVPISNHLYFYWYRQILGQKVEFLVSFYNNEISEKSEIFDDQFSVERPDGSNFTLKIRSTKLEDSAMYFCASSVEDRGSGELFFGEGSRLTVL.

The gene calls are TRBV29-1 and TRBJ2-5; D remains ambiguous. Germline loops: CDR1 SQVTM, CDR2 ANQGSEA. Trimming left V 7 bases short and J 0 bases short, with 12 bases between. This CDR3 is 13 amino acids long. The CDR3 nucleotides are TGCAGCGCCCCTCGTGGGAACCAAGAGACCCAGTACTTC. Residues: CSAPRGNQETQYF.

V and J are TRBV11-2 and TRBJ2-1, with unresolved D. The CDR3 contains 14 residues. The germline V gene has CDR1 SGHAT and CDR2 FQNNGV. V dropped 1 base and J dropped 8 bases, with 12 bases sitting between them. CDR3: CASSLAPSRDEQFF. In DNA, the CDR3 is TGTGCCAGCAGCTTAGCCCCAAGTCGTGATGAGCAGTTCTTC.

For this clone: This sample includes further DNA sequences coding for the same CDR3. The chain joins TRBV4-1 to TRBJ1-5, with 7 bases identical to TRBD1. Germline trimming cut 1 base from V and 7 bases from J; bases unmatched to any gene: 4. Per the germline V gene, CDR1 is MGHRA and CDR2 is YSYEKL. The CDR3 totals 14 residues. The DNA for the CDR3 is TGCGCCAGCAGCCAAGTCGGGACAGCACAGCCCCAGCATTTT. Amino acid sequence: CASSQVGTAQPQHF.

This clone was observed once. The DNA for the CDR3 is TGTGCCAGCAGCTTACAGGGCACCCAAGGGGATACGCAGTATTTT. Translated, it gives CASSLQGTQGDTQYF. The chain uses TRBV7-2 and TRBJ2-3, with a weak D call TRBD1 (5 bases). The CDR3 is made up of 15 amino acids. Germline CDR1 and CDR2: SGHTA and FQGNSA. With 2 bases removed from V and 6 bases from J, the gap between germline ends came to 15 bases.

This chain links TRBV6-6 with TRBJ1-4, with D unresolved. The CDR3 sequence is 13 residues long. V was clipped by 5 bases and J by 10 bases, with 14 bases between them. CDR1 is MNHNY and CDR2 is SVGAGI in the germline V gene (reference sequence). The CDR3 protein is CASSPLRAGKLFF. The CDR3 DNA reads as TGTGCCAGCAGTCCCTTGAGGGCGGGAAAACTGTTTTTT.

The chain carries TRBV5-6 and TRBJ1-2; TRBD1 is a possible D gene (6 bases). Trimming removed 5 bases at V and 4 bases at J, with 15 bases between. Per the germline V gene, CDR1 is SGHDT and CDR2 is YYEEEE. The length of the CDR3 is 14 residues. The CDR3 DNA reads TGTGCCAGCAGTTCTGAACAGGGATTCTATGGCTACACCTTC. Protein product: CASSSEQGFYGYTF.

The chain joins TRBV7-2 to TRBJ2-7; either TRBD1 or TRBD2 may fit D (5 bases each). CDR1 and CDR2 (germline): SGHTA, FQGNSA. Trimming pared 5 bases from V and 2 bases from J, leaving 28 bases between. The CDR3 runs 19 residues. DNA of the CDR3: TGTGCCAGCAGCCGAAGATCGAGTTCGGGGCGGGTTTCAACCTACGAGCAGTACTTC. This codes for CASSRRSSSGRVSTYEQYF. Full variable domain (missing parts from reference TRBV7-2 and TRBJ2-7): GAGVSQSPSNKVTEKGKDVELRCDPISGHTALYWYRQSLGQGLEFLIYFQGNSAPDKSGLPSDRFSAERTGGSVSTLTIQRTQQEDSAVYLCASSRRSSSGRVSTYEQYFGPGTRLTVT.

CDR3 bases: TGTGCCAGCAGGTACGGGACGGGGGCCTACGAGCAGTACTTC. Translation: CASRYGTGAYEQYF. This chain uses TRBV6-5 with TRBJ2-7, with D maybe TRBD2 (6 bases). The CDR3 spans 14 residues. V was shortened by 6 bases and J by 2 bases, with 14 bases between the two germline ends. Germline V CDR1 and CDR2: MNHEY, SVGAGI.

This chain joins TRBV6-1 and TRBJ2-7, with D perhaps TRBD1 (7 bases). This CDR3 is built from 15 residues. Deletions cut 7 bases from V and 1 base from J, with 17 bases between. CDR1 MNHNS and CDR2 SASEGT come from the germline V gene. The CDR3 DNA follows: TGTGCCAGCACCTCAGGGGGGACAGCGTCCTACGAGCAGTACTTC. Amino acid sequence: CASTSGGTASYEQYF.

As concerns this clone: The sample carries other DNA sequences with the same CDR3. DNA of the CDR3: TGTGCCAGCTCACCAAGCGGGAGCTCCTACGAGCAGTACTTC. This encodes CASSPSGSSYEQYF. The rearrangement joins TRBV18 to TRBJ2-7; 8 bases map to TRBD2. Trimming at V came to 2 bases and at J to 0 bases, leaving 0 bases not matched to a gene. This CDR3 has 14 residues. The germline CDR1 and CDR2 sequences are KGHSH and LQKENI. Drawing the rest from reference TRBV18 and TRBJ2-7, the complete variable domain is NAGVMQNPRHLVRRRGQEARLRCSPMKGHSHVYWYRQLPEEGLKFMVYLQKENIIDESGMPKERFSAEFPKEGPSILRIQQVVRGDSAAYFCASSPSGSSYEQYFGPGTRLTVT.